Here is one T cell receptor (beta chain) with its context. These data come from a study of shared clonotypes between healthy human individuals. Investigators spread the genomic DNA of each subset evenly over several immunoSEQ plates. This table comes from immunoSEQ multiplex PCR, and its TCRdb copy is limited to in-frame clones, with some not included. The table has around 1.1 million clones, approximately 80% seen once. This CDR3 contains 15 residues. Per germline, CDR1 SGHAT and CDR2 FQNNGV. Germline trimming cut 1 base from V and 4 bases from J; bases unmatched to any gene: 3. Material: memory CD4+ T cells from PBMCs. As to subset: CD45RA-negative fraction. The chain combines TRBV11-2 with TRBJ2-1, with TRBD1 matching 8 bases. The sequence was obtained from a man in his late teens or twenties in good health. Some clones in this sample may be carry-over from other donors' samples. CDR3 region: CASSLGTGGYNEQFF. The CDR3 DNA is TGTGCCAGCAGCTTAGGTACAGGGGGTTACAATGAGCAGTTCTTC.